The entry below describes one TCR beta chain. As yet, its antigen is unknown. CDR1 is SGDLS and CDR2 is YYNGEE in the germline V gene. This CDR3 is built from 14 residues. Deletions cut 0 bases from V and 2 bases from J, with 8 bases between. The source of the sample is a study of T cell responses to AZD1222 COVID-19 vaccine. The study's findings and limits: Repertoire sampling happened only post peak T cell response.

Sequencing used immunoSEQ multiplex PCR; TCRdb keeps in-frame clones, though not all of them. The sample has 150,000 to 200,000 clones; about 89% are singletons. This chain connects TRBV9 to TRBJ2-5; D is perhaps TRBD2 (6 bases). The input for sequencing was peripheral blood, taken on day 0 of MenACWY control vaccination. The source of this sequence is an adult in good health. The CDR3 region is CASSVGGVQETQYF. In nucleotides, the CDR3 is TGTGCCAGCAGCGTAGGGGGGGTACAAGAGACCCAGTACTTC.